One sample yielded the 30 T cell receptor beta chains listed below, sequenced in a study of blood T cell repertoires in COVID-19. The repertoire was sequenced with immunoSEQ multiplex PCR; TCRdb's copy has only in-frame clones and lacks some. The sample gives just over 150,000 clones, roughly 79% of which show up once; about 20% is in the top ten. Sequencing was performed on peripheral blood. These receptors were obtained from a woman older than 75 with acute or convalescent COVID-19.

The chain couples TRBV12-3 or TRBV12-4 to TRBJ2-1, with 7 bases matching TRBD2. CDR3 length: 13 residues. V trimming: 7 bases; J trimming: 8 bases; junction bases outside the gene matches: 8. This CDR3 reads CASIKRDGYEQFF. As DNA, the CDR3 is TGTGCCAGCATCAAGCGGGATGGTTATGAGCAGTTCTTC.

The chain couples TRBV9 to TRBJ2-1; 9 bases are shared with TRBD2. The CDR3 is made up of 15 amino acids. The V gene's germline CDR1 is SGDLS and CDR2 YYNGEE. V lost 2 bases, J lost 6 bases, and 6 bases stayed unmatched. CDR3 bases: TGTGCCAGCAGCGTGAGCGGGAGGAACGCCAATGAGCAGTTCTTC. This codes for CASSVSGRNANEQFF.

The chain couples TRBV7-9 to TRBJ1-5; D might be TRBD1 (5 bases). The V end lost 5 bases, the J end lost 4 bases, and 15 bases lay between the germline ends. The CDR3 has 15 amino acids. Germline CDR1 SEHNR, CDR2 FQNEAQ (reference sequence). In DNA, the CDR3 is TGTGCCAGCAGCGCGAGCGGGAGGGGAAATCAGCCCCAGCATTTT. Amino acids: CASSASGRGNQPQHF.

V is TRBV23-1 and J is TRBJ2-1; 7 bases map to TRBD1. TRBV23-1 is an ORF, with its function uncertain. Trimming cost V 4 bases and J 3 bases; bases outside gene matches: 3. This CDR3 spans 14 amino acids. Here the CDR3 reads CASSLAGGYNEQFF. CDR3 bases: TGCGCCAGCAGTCTCGCAGGGGGCTACAATGAGCAGTTCTTC.

The rearrangement links TRBV28 to TRBJ2-1; 12 nucleotides line up with TRBD2. This CDR3 contains 13 residues. Germline V gives CDR1 MDHEN, CDR2 SYDVKM. V lost 6 bases to trimming and J lost 6 bases; unmatched junction nucleotides: 0. As DNA, the CDR3 is TGTGCCAGCAGACTAGCGGGAGGCAATGAGCAGTTCTTC. Translation: CASRLAGGNEQFF.

The chain is built from TRBV5-1 and TRBJ1-1; TRBD1 is a possible D gene (6 bases). Germline values: CDR1 SGHRS, CDR2 YFSETQ. V shed 4 bases and J shed 4 bases, with 14 bases lying between them. CDR3 length: 14 amino acids. The CDR3: CASSPQGFSTEAFF. The CDR3 nucleotides are TGCGCCAGCAGCCCACAGGGTTTCAGCACTGAAGCTTTCTTT.

The CDR3: CASSARAAYNSPLHF. The CDR3 nucleotides read TGTGCCAGTAGTGCCCGCGCGGCCTATAATTCACCCCTCCACTTT. V is TRBV19 and J is TRBJ1-6, with no clear D. Trimming took off 5 bases at V and 2 bases at J, with 10 bases between the two ends. CDR1 LNHDA and CDR2 SQIVND come from the germline V gene (reference sequence). The CDR3 is 15 residues long.

The CDR3, as DNA: TGTGCCAGCAGAAAACAGGGGATAGATCAGCCCCAGCATTTT. It specifies CASRKQGIDQPQHF. V is TRBV6-5 and J is TRBJ1-5; 7 bases agree with TRBD1. J lost 5 bases, V lost 6 bases, and 7 bases had no gene match. The germline CDR1 and CDR2 sequences are MNHEY and SVGAGI. CDR3 length equals 14 residues.

Here the CDR3 reads CASSLGTLEAFF. The CDR3 DNA follows: TGTGCCAGCAGTTTGGGGACTCTTGAAGCTTTCTTT. The chain uses TRBV12-3 or TRBV12-4 and TRBJ1-1; possibly TRBD1 for D (5 bases). This CDR3 spans 12 amino acids. The germline V and J ends were trimmed by 3 bases and 7 bases, with 9 bases remaining between them.

V and J are TRBV10-3 and TRBJ2-5, with D tentatively TRBD2 (6 bases). This CDR3 contains 14 residues. The germline V gene has CDR1 ENHRY and CDR2 SYGVKD. V lost 6 bases to trimming and J lost 4 bases, with 15 bases between them. The DNA for the CDR3 is TGTGCCATCAGACCCAGCGGAGGGGCAGAGACCCAGTACTTC. It specifies CAIRPSGGAETQYF.

In nucleotides, the CDR3 is TGCGCCAGCAGCTTGAACAGGGATACTGAAGCTTTCTTT. This encodes CASSLNRDTEAFF. V and J are TRBV5-1 and TRBJ1-1; tentatively, D is TRBD1 (6 bases). CDR1 and CDR2 from the germline V gene are SGHRS and YFSETQ. The CDR3 is 13 residues long. V was trimmed by 1 base and J by 5 bases, leaving 9 bases between them.

The genes are TRBV30 and TRBJ1-2; D unclear. The CDR3 spans 14 residues. Trimming left V 2 bases short and J 0 bases short, with 10 bases between. Germline-derived CDR1 and CDR2 are GTSNPN and SVGIG (reference sequence). The CDR3 DNA follows: TGTGCCTGGAGTCTTACAGCGGCTAACTATGGCTACACCTTC. Translated: CAWSLTAANYGYTF.

The chain has TRBV30 and TRBJ2-6, with 10 bases that match TRBD1. Losses at the gene ends were 0 bases for V and 2 bases for J; bases not matched to a gene: 7. Germline CDR1 GTSNPN, CDR2 SVGIG (reference sequence). The length of the CDR3 is 18 residues. CDR3 DNA: TGTGCCTGGAGTGTACGGGGACAGGGGCTCGCTGGGGCCAACGTCCTGACTTTC. It codes for CAWSVRGQGLAGANVLTF. Looking up the rest from reference TRBV30 and TRBJ2-6 gives the full variable domain: SQTIHQWPATLVQPVGSPLSLECTVEGTSNPNLYWYRQAAGRGLQLLFYSVGIGQISSEVPQNLSASRPQDRQFILSSKKLLLSDSGFYLCAWSVRGQGLAGANVLTFGAGSRLTVL.

The chain joins TRBV19 to TRBJ2-2, with 7 bases identical to TRBD1. V trimming: 4 bases; J trimming: 1 base; junction bases outside the gene matches: 15. The CDR3 runs 19 residues. Germline V gene data show CDR1 as LNHDA and CDR2 as SQIVND (reference sequence). The CDR3 reads CASSTGTAPSPWNTGELFF. The DNA of the CDR3 is TGTGCCAGTAGTACCGGGACAGCCCCATCCCCTTGGAACACCGGGGAGCTGTTTTTT.

The chain employs TRBV5-1 and TRBJ1-4; 10 bases are shared with TRBD1. The germline gives CDR1 SGHRS, CDR2 YFSETQ. The CDR3 consists of 15 residues. With 5 bases clipped from V and 5 bases from J, the junction kept 6 bases outside the gene matches. The CDR3 spells CASSKPGQGNEKLFF. In nucleotides, the CDR3 is TGCGCCAGCAGTAAACCGGGACAGGGGAATGAAAAACTGTTTTTT.

The rearrangement links TRBV18 to TRBJ2-1; D ambiguous. V shed 3 bases and J shed 0 bases, with 9 bases lying between them. The germline CDR1 and CDR2 sequences are KGHSH and LQKENI. This CDR3 is 15 amino acids long. CDR3 in amino acids: CASSPISSSYNEQFF. The DNA for the CDR3 is TGTGCCAGCTCACCCATTTCGAGCTCCTACAATGAGCAGTTCTTC.

V and J are TRBV6-2 or TRBV6-3 and TRBJ1-1, with 12 positions matching TRBD1. This CDR3 has 18 residues. The V and J ends lost 5 bases and 3 bases, in that order; junction bases with no gene match: 13. Per the germline V gene, CDR1 is MNHEY and CDR2 is SVGEGT. CDR3 residues: CASSLPPGQGARYTEAFF. In DNA form, the CDR3 reads TGTGCCAGCAGTCTTCCTCCGGGACAGGGGGCGCGCTACACTGAAGCTTTCTTT.

This clone was observed a handful of times. The chain employs TRBV11-2 and TRBJ1-1, with D uncertain. Germline CDR1 reads SGHAT; CDR2 reads FQNNGV. This CDR3 has 15 amino acids. Trimming pared 1 base from V and 1 base from J, leaving 10 bases between. The CDR3 region has the DNA TGTGCCAGCAGCTTAGGTTATGGCCCGAACACTGAAGCTTTCTTT. As protein: CASSLGYGPNTEAFF. The full variable domain, in which reference TRBV11-2 and TRBJ1-1 provide the parts outside the CDR3, is EAGVAQSPRYKIIEKRQSVAFWCNPISGHATLYWYQQILGQGPKLLIQFQNNGVVDDSQLPKDRFSAERLKGVDSTLKIQPAKLEDSAVYLCASSLGYGPNTEAFFGQGTRLTVV.

The chain joins TRBV12-3 or TRBV12-4 to TRBJ1-1; unclear D gene. Trimming stripped 3 bases from V and 5 bases from J, with 10 bases between. CDR3 length equals 13 residues. The CDR3 nucleotides are TGTGCCAGCAGTTTCGTGCGCTTAACTGAAGCTTTCTTT. Translated, it gives CASSFVRLTEAFF.

The J gene is TRBJ2-1, the V gene TRBV7-9; D remains ambiguous. The CDR3 has 12 residues. Trimming stripped 1 base from V and 13 bases from J, with 11 bases between. Looked up from germline, CDR1 is SEHNR and CDR2 is FQNEAQ (reference sequence). The CDR3 reads CASSLEAPSQFF. CDR3 bases: TGTGCCAGCAGCTTAGAAGCCCCCTCTCAGTTCTTC.

J is TRBJ1-5 and V is TRBV19, with 9 bases identical to TRBD1. V shed 5 bases and J 6 bases; nucleotides not matched to a gene: 8. There are 15 residues in the CDR3. CDR1 LNHDA and CDR2 SQIVND come from the germline V gene (reference sequence). The CDR3 loop is CASSFTGGARQPQHF. In nucleotides, the CDR3 is TGTGCCAGTAGTTTTACAGGGGGCGCGCGTCAGCCCCAGCATTTT.

In its sample, this clone was seen a few times. The chain joins TRBV18 to TRBJ1-2; D not certain. The CDR3 extends over 13 amino acids. The germline V and J ends were trimmed by 6 bases and 4 bases, with 12 bases remaining between them. Per the germline V gene, CDR1 is KGHSH and CDR2 is LQKENI. The CDR3 region is CASSLEGTYGYTF. The CDR3 nucleotides read TGTGCCAGCTCGTTGGAGGGCACCTATGGCTACACCTTC.

This rearrangement joins TRBV6-5 to TRBJ1-1, with D maybe TRBD1 (5 bases). V dropped 11 bases and J dropped 4 bases, with 17 bases sitting between them. The CDR3 totals 13 residues. Looked up from germline, CDR1 is MNHEY and CDR2 is SVGAGI. The CDR3 nucleotides are TGTGCCTCACGCCGGGGGGAGAGCACTGAAGCTTTCTTT. Protein product: CASRRGESTEAFF.

CDR3 protein: CASSEGSSYEQYF. The CDR3 DNA reads as TGCGCCAGCAGCGAGGGTAGCTCCTACGAGCAGTACTTC. The rearrangement uses TRBV5-1 and TRBJ2-7, with TRBD2 as a possible D gene (5 bases). The germline V and J ends were trimmed by 4 bases and 0 bases, with 8 bases remaining between them. Germline-derived CDR1 and CDR2 are SGHRS and YFSETQ. The CDR3 is 13 residues long.

For this clone: Within the sample, other DNA sequences also encode this same CDR3. This chain joins TRBV5-1 and TRBJ1-1; no reliable D call. Germline CDR1 reads SGHRS; CDR2 reads YFSETQ. This CDR3 region has 14 residues. Trimming cost V 0 bases and J 1 base, with 7 bases left between them. CDR3 loop: CASSLGPTNTEAFF. The CDR3 region has the DNA TGCGCCAGCAGCTTGGGCCCTACGAACACTGAAGCTTTCTTT. Combining the CDR3 with reference TRBV5-1 and TRBJ1-1 gives the whole variable domain KAGVTQTPRYLIKTRGQQVTLSCSPISGHRSVSWYQQTPGQGLQFLFEYFSETQRNKGNFPGRFSGRQFSNSRSEMNVSTLELGDSALYLCASSLGPTNTEAFFGQGTRLTVV.

The rearrangement joins TRBV5-1 to TRBJ2-1, with 14 bases lining up with TRBD2. Germline CDR1 is SGHRS and CDR2 is YFSETQ. This CDR3 is 16 amino acids long. Germline trimming cut 7 bases from V and 10 bases from J; bases unmatched to any gene: 13. CDR3 amino acids: CASGIAGTSGRREQFF. The DNA of the CDR3 is TGCGCCAGCGGGATCGCCGGGACTAGCGGGAGAAGGGAGCAGTTCTTC.

The chain couples TRBV5-1 to TRBJ2-5; 7 nucleotides align to TRBD1. V lost 5 bases to trimming and J lost 3 bases; unmatched junction nucleotides: 7. CDR3 size: 14 residues. The germline V gene has CDR1 SGHRS and CDR2 YFSETQ. In DNA, the CDR3 is TGCGCCAGCAGTGCAAGGGGGCGTAAAGAGACCCAGTACTTC. Encoded protein: CASSARGRKETQYF.

The rearrangement links TRBV19 to TRBJ1-5, with D possibly being TRBD1 (5 bases). V lost 3 bases and J 5 bases, leaving 8 bases between the germline ends. The CDR3 spans 13 residues. Germline V gene lookup returns CDR1 LNHDA and CDR2 SQIVND (reference sequence). The CDR3 DNA is TGTGCCAGTAGTATGTCAGGGTATCAGCCCCAGCATTTT. Protein product: CASSMSGYQPQHF.

Only a few counts were recorded for this clone. The J gene is TRBJ1-5, the V gene TRBV27; TRBD1 might be the D (5 bases). CDR1 MNHEY and CDR2 SMNVEV come from the germline V gene (reference sequence). CDR3 length equals 16 residues. The germline V and J ends were trimmed by 5 bases and 2 bases, with 16 bases remaining between them. CDR3 nucleotides: TGTGCCAGCAGTCCGATATGGGGAGGGGGCAATCAGCCCCAGCATTTT. Protein: CASSPIWGGGNQPQHF.

In nucleotides, the CDR3 is TGTGCCAGCAACTTTGGACAGTCAGCCGGGGAGCTGTTTTTT. It codes for CASNFGQSAGELFF. The chain carries TRBV6-5 and TRBJ2-2, with D tentatively TRBD1 (6 bases). Looked up from germline, CDR1 is MNHEY and CDR2 is SVGAGI. V lost 7 bases to trimming and J lost 6 bases, with 15 bases between them. This CDR3 comprises 14 residues.